The rows below give T cell receptor beta chains drawn from one sample of a study of identical twins. TCRdb recomputed calls from the 5' RACE reads with MiXCR, one row per CDR3 protein. Of 500,000 to 650,000 distinct CDR3 sequences listed, 7% to 7.5% were seen once; the top ten hold 1.5% to 2%. This same sample was also taken into another study, of yellow fever vaccine responses in identical twins.

The source material was PBMCs. The receptors shown here come from a woman between 18 and 29 years old in good health. The CDR3 runs from the conserved cysteine through the conserved F or W. Each record gives: V gene, J gene, D gene, clone size, CDR3 protein, CDR3 DNA. D genes are given only for firm matches. Only part of the rows carry a size: once, few, many, or a class if the clone is expanded.

>TRBV12-3/TRBV12-4|TRBJ2-1|NA|many
CASSDVQGNYNEQFF
TGTGCCAGCAGTGATGTACAGGGAAACTACAATGAGCAGTTCTTC
>TRBV11-2|TRBJ2-5|NA|few
CASSLVRGMETQYF
TGTGCCAGCAGCTTAGTTAGGGGAATGGAGACCCAGTACTTC
>TRBV5-1|TRBJ2-5|TRBD2|NA
CASSLFFRAGGGAQETQYF
TGCGCCAGCAGCCTCTTTTTTCGCGCCGGGGGGGGTGCGCAAGAGACCCAGTACTTC
>TRBV12-3/TRBV12-4|TRBJ1-2|TRBD1|many
CASSRDRVVYGYTF
TGTGCCAGCAGTCGAGACAGGGTCGTTTATGGCTACACCTTC
>TRBV5-1|TRBJ2-1|NA|many
CASSLQGPYNEQFF
TGCGCCAGCAGCTTGCAGGGGCCCTACAATGAGCAGTTCTTC
>TRBV5-1|TRBJ2-4|TRBD1|NA
CASSLVQGALQYF
TGCGCCAGCAGCTTGGTCCAGGGGGCGCTTCAGTACTTC
>TRBV20-1|TRBJ1-1|NA|NA
CSARSAGENTEAFF
TGCAGTGCTAGATCAGCAGGGGAAAACACTGAAGCTTTCTTT
>TRBV12-3/TRBV12-4|TRBJ2-5|NA|many
CASSLGGGTARPQYF
TGTGCCAGCAGTTTAGGGGGAGGGACAGCCAGGCCCCAGTACTTC
>TRBV20-1|TRBJ2-7|TRBD1|few
CSTTSGGFEQYF
TGCAGTACGACATCAGGGGGTTTCGAGCAGTACTTC
>TRBV2|TRBJ2-3|TRBD1|NA
CASSEWDRGTDTQYF
TGTGCCAGCAGTGAATGGGACAGAGGCACAGATACGCAGTATTTT
>TRBV5-1|TRBJ1-1|NA|NA
CASSLSQPAHTEAFF
TGCGCCAGCAGCTTGAGTCAGCCGGCCCACACTGAAGCTTTCTTT
>TRBV12-3/TRBV12-4|TRBJ1-6|NA|many
CASSFRENSPLHF
TGTGCCAGCAGTTTTAGGGAAAATTCACCCCTCCACTTT
>TRBV19|TRBJ1-5|NA|few
CASTQERSGQPQHF
TGTGCCAGTACCCAGGAAAGGTCGGGTCAGCCCCAGCATTTT
>TRBV12-5|TRBJ2-3|NA|few
CASGGPEGTQYF
TGTGCTAGTGGTGGACCTGAGGGGACGCAGTATTTT
>TRBV5-1|TRBJ2-1|TRBD2|many
CASSEKPGLAGGPQFF
TGCGCCAGCAGCGAAAAACCGGGACTAGCGGGAGGGCCACAGTTCTTC
>TRBV19|TRBJ1-1|NA|NA
CASTPRGGGSLNTEAFF
TGTGCCAGTACCCCAAGGGGAGGGGGGTCCTTGAACACTGAAGCTTTCTTT
>TRBV5-1|TRBJ2-7|TRBD1|NA
CASSLFPGTGSYEQYF
TGCGCCAGCAGCTTGTTTCCCGGGACAGGGTCCTACGAGCAGTACTTC
>TRBV7-2|TRBJ2-7|NA|NA
CASSLETQDEQYF
TGTGCCAGCAGCTTAGAGACTCAGGACGAGCAGTACTTC
>TRBV5-5|TRBJ2-7|NA|NA
CASSSTWQGYEQYF
TGTGCCAGCAGCTCAACCTGGCAAGGGTACGAGCAGTACTTC
>TRBV20-1|TRBJ1-5|NA|many
CSARKQNQPQHF
TGCAGTGCTAGGAAGCAGAATCAGCCCCAGCATTTT
>TRBV2|TRBJ1-5|NA|NA
CASSESAGAYSNQPQHF
TGTGCCAGCAGTGAGTCAGCAGGGGCCTATAGCAATCAGCCCCAGCATTTT
>TRBV5-1|TRBJ2-3|TRBD2|NA
CASSAGLAGGPASTDTQYF
TGCGCCAGCAGCGCGGGACTAGCGGGGGGTCCCGCTAGCACAGATACGCAGTATTTT
>TRBV12-3/TRBV12-4|TRBJ2-7|NA|few
CASTPAGALYEQYF
TGTGCCAGCACCCCCGCCGGGGCACTCTACGAGCAGTACTTC
>TRBV2|TRBJ2-4|NA|many
CASRGSVARAKNIQYF
TGTGCCAGCAGGGGAAGTGTCGCACGGGCCAAAAACATTCAGTACTTC
>TRBV5-6|TRBJ2-2|NA|NA
CASSLGEGADYTGELFF
TGTGCCAGCAGCTTGGGGGAAGGGGCGGATTACACCGGGGAGCTGTTTTTT
>TRBV7-2|TRBJ2-7|NA|NA
CASRGVSYEQYF
TGTGCCAGCAGGGGGGTATCCTACGAGCAGTACTTC
>TRBV28|TRBJ1-6|NA|many
CASSQGWGSYNSPLHF
TGTGCCAGCAGTCAGGGTTGGGGCTCCTATAATTCACCCCTCCACTTT
>TRBV5-1|TRBJ1-1|NA|NA
CASSLDLQGGGYTEAFF
TGCGCCAGCAGCTTGGATCTCCAGGGTGGGGGATACACTGAAGCTTTCTTT
>TRBV3-1|TRBJ2-1|TRBD2|NA
CASSSRRLAGGNEQFF
TGTGCCAGCAGCTCCCGAAGACTAGCGGGGGGCAATGAGCAGTTCTTC
>TRBV12-3/TRBV12-4|TRBJ2-5|NA|many
CASSLTQETQYF
TGTGCCAGCAGTTTAACCCAAGAGACCCAGTACTTC
>TRBV7-2|TRBJ2-4|NA|many
CASSLAGGIQYF
TGTGCCAGCAGCTTAGCTGGGGGTATACAGTACTTC